This T cell receptor beta chain was identified in a study of CD8+ T cells in alopecia areata. Treatment specified: oral pan-JAK inhibitor, 5-10 mg twice daily. Peripheral blood samples and lesional scalp punch biopsies were obtained from alopecia areata patients. RNA extraction and reverse transcription yielded cDNA as sequencing template. Generated by immunoSEQ multiplex PCR, the TCRdb table keeps only in-frame clones and is missing some. The data contain under 200,000 clones, approximately 57% of them seen just once; the ten biggest clones take up approximately 15%. CDR3 length: 10 residues. From germline, CDR1 is GTSNPN and CDR2 SVGIG (reference sequence). With 2 bases removed from V and 2 bases from J, the gap between germline ends came to 0 bases. The sample holds one count of this clone. What it binds is unknown. Study results and limitations: Lesional scalp, especially alopecia totalis/universalis, showed higher clonality than normal scalp. Among the top 100, expanded CD8+ clones, as well as scalp clonality, were significantly decreased by tofacitinib. A great number of expanded lesional clones endured in scalp and blood during tofacitinib.

This chain uses TRBV30 with TRBJ2-5, with D uncertain. The starting material was CD4+ T cells sorted from blood, obtained at week 24, from a patient treated with tofacitinib. The sequence derives from a human donor with alopecia areata. This CDR3 reads CAWSQETQYF. The CDR3 coding sequence is TGTGCCTGGAGTCAAGAGACCCAGTACTTC.